This T cell receptor beta chain was retrieved from a study of cytomegalovirus exposure and HLA in healthy donors. Findings of the study overall: The study listed around 150 cytomegalovirus-associated TCR beta chains. One cluster of highly shared sequence variants probably arose as a sequencing artifact. Later on, a genetic analysis was performed. It linked a missense variant in DCLRE1C with V- and J-gene trimming of TCR beta.

The primer mix had 60 Vbeta and 13 Jbeta primers. Sequencing used immunoSEQ multiplex PCR; TCRdb keeps in-frame clones, though not all of them. The sample records almost 80,000 clones, around 67% being singletons. There were likely unrecorded immune exposures, though donors were nominally healthy when sampled. A remark on this clone: The antigen remains undetermined.

This receptor was taken from a woman aged 45-65 years in good health and CMV-seropositive. The sequencing input was PBMCs.

The CDR3 DNA is TGTGCCCATTCGCCTAGCGGGTTGTTTGGCACAGATACGCAGTATTTT. Its protein is CAHSPSGLFGTDTQYF. The chain combines TRBV7-6 with TRBJ2-3; 8 nucleotides align to TRBD2. Looked up from germline, CDR1 is SGHVS and CDR2 is FNYEAQ. This CDR3 is built from 16 residues. With V trimmed by 11 bases and J by 1 base, 14 bases remained unmatched.